This T cell receptor (beta chain) appears in the sequencing data of a study of T cell responses to AZD1222 COVID-19 vaccine. Study summary: Pooled in the analysis were second doses at about 4 or about 12 weeks.

Study findings and constraints: Baseline seropositives among AZD1222 recipients totaled only five or six. Breadth and depth of Spike-specific TCRs rose after two AZD1222 doses. Possibly, clonal diversity was underestimated; donors were largely white British and included more females.

As for this clone: What it recognizes is unknown.

Sequenced by immunoSEQ multiplex PCR; TCRdb stores in-frame clones only, minus some. In the table there are about 150,000 clones, about 93% of which are singletons. Trimming took 0 bases from V and 2 from J, leaving 10 bases between them. CDR1 is SGHRS and CDR2 is YFSETQ in the germline V gene. This CDR3 has 15 amino acids. The chain recombines TRBV5-1 with TRBJ2-3; D not resolved. This receptor was identified in an adult in good health. Sequenced material: peripheral blood, taken on day 0 of AZD1222 vaccination. The CDR3 reads CASSLVVGLTDTQYF. CDR3 sequence (DNA): TGCGCCAGCAGCTTGGTGGTGGGTCTCACAGATACGCAGTATTTT.